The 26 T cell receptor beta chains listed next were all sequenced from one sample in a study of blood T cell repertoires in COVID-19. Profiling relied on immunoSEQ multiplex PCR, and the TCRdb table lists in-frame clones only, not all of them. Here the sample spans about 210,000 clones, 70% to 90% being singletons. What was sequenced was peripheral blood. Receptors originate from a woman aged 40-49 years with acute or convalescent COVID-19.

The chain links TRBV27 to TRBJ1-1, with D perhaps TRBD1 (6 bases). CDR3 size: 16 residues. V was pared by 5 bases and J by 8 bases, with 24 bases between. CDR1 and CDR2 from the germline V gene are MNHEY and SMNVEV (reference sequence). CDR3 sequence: CASSAFTGFGIPEAFF. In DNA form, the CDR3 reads TGTGCCAGCAGTGCCTTCACAGGGTTCGGGATTCCCGAAGCTTTCTTT.

The CDR3 reads CATSDQGMESPLHF. As DNA, the CDR3 is TGTGCCACCAGTGACCAGGGGATGGAATCACCCCTCCACTTT. The chain carries TRBV24-1 and TRBJ1-6; TRBD1 is a possible D gene (6 bases). The germline CDR1 and CDR2 sequences are KGHDR and SFDVKD. The V gene lost 4 bases and the J gene lost 10 bases, with 13 bases spanning the gap. This CDR3 is built from 14 residues.

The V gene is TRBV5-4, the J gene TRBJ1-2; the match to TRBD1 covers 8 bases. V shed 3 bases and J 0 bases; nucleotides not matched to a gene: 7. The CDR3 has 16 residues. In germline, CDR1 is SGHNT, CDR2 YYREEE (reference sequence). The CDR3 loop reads CASSSGQGQANYGYTF. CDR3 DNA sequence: TGTGCCAGCAGCTCTGGACAGGGCCAAGCTAACTATGGCTACACCTTC.

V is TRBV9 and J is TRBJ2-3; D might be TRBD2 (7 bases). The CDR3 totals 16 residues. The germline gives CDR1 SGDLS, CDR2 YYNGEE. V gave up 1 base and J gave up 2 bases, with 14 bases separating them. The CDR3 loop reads CASSVLRGANTDTQYF. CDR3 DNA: TGTGCCAGCAGCGTATTACGGGGGGCGAACACAGATACGCAGTATTTT.

This CDR3 reads CASSHRAGPLKTDNEQFF. Written as DNA, the CDR3 is TGTGCCAGCAGCCACAGGGCAGGCCCTCTAAAGACTGACAATGAGCAGTTCTTC. This chain joins TRBV5-8 and TRBJ2-1, with D tentatively TRBD1 (6 bases). Germline assignment: CDR1 SGHTS and CDR2 YDEGEE. V was shortened by 4 bases and J by 5 bases, with 25 bases between the two germline ends. The CDR3 sequence is 18 residues long.

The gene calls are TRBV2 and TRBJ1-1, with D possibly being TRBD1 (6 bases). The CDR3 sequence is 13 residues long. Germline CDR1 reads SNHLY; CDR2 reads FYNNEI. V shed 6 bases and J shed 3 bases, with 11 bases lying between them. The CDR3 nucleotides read TGTGCCAGCAGGAACAGGGCAGACACTGAAGCTTTCTTT. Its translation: CASRNRADTEAFF. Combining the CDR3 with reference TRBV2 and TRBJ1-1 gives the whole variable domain EPEVTQTPSHQVTQMGQEVILRCVPISNHLYFYWYRQILGQKVEFLVSFYNNEISEKSEIFDDQFSVERPDGSNFTLKIRSTKLEDSAMYFCASRNRADTEAFFGQGTRLTVV.

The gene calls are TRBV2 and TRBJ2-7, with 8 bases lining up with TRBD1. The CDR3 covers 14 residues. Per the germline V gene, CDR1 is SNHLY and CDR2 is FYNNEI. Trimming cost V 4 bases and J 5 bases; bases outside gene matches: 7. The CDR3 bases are TGTGCCAGCAGTGGTTGGACAGGGACGGACGAGCAGTACGTC. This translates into CASSGWTGTDEQYV.

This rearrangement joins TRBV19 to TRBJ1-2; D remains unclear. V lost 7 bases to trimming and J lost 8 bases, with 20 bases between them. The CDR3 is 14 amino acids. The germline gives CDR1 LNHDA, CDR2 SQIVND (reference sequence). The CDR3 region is CASTPPGLGGGYTF. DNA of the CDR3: TGTGCCAGTACCCCCCCCGGACTTGGCGGGGGCTACACCTTC.

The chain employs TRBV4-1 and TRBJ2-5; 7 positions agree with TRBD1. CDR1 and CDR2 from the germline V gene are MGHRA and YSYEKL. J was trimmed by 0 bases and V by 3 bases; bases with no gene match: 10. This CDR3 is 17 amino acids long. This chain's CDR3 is CASSQGTRGQYQETQYF. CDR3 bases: TGCGCCAGCAGCCAGGGAACGAGGGGACAGTACCAAGAGACCCAGTACTTC.

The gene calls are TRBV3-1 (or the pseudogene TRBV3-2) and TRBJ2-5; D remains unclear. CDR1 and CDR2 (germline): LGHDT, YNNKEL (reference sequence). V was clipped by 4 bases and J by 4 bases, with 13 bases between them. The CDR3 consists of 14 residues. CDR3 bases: TGTGCCAGCAGCCGCGAACGGCCGGGAGAGACCCAGTACTTC. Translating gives CASSRERPGETQYF.

In DNA, the CDR3 is TGTGCCAGCAGCCAAGATTTCGGGTCCTATGGCTACACCTTC. Its protein is CASSQDFGSYGYTF. The chain has TRBV3-1 (or the pseudogene TRBV3-2) and TRBJ1-2; D remains unclear. The CDR3 contains 14 residues. V lost 0 bases and J 4 bases, leaving 9 bases between the germline ends. Germline lookup yields CDR1 LGHDT and CDR2 YNNKEL (reference sequence).

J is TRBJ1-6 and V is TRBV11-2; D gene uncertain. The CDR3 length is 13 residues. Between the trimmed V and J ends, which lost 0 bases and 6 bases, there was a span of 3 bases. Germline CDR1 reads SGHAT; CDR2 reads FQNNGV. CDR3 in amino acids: CASSLDSNSPLHF. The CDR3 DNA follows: TGTGCCAGCAGCTTAGATAGTAATTCACCCCTCCACTTT. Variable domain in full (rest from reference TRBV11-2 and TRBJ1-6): EAGVAQSPRYKIIEKRQSVAFWCNPISGHATLYWYQQILGQGPKLLIQFQNNGVVDDSQLPKDRFSAERLKGVDSTLKIQPAKLEDSAVYLCASSLDSNSPLHFGNGTRLTVT.

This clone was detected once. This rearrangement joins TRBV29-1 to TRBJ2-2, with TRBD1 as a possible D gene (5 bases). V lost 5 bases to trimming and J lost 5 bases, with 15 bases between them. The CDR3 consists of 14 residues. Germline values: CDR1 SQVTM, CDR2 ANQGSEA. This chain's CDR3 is CSVYDSLGTGELFF. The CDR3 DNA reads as TGCAGCGTTTACGACAGCCTGGGTACCGGGGAGCTGTTTTTT.

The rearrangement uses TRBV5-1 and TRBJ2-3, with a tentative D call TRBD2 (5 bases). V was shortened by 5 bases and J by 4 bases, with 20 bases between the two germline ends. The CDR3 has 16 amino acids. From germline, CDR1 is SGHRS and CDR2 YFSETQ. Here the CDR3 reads CASRPELVSGADTQYF. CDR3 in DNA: TGCGCCAGCAGGCCGGAACTAGTTAGTGGGGCAGATACGCAGTATTTT.

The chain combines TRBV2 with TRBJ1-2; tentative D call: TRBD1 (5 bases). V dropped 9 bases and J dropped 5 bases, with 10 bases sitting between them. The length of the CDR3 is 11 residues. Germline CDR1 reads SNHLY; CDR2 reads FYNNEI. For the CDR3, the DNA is TGTGCCAGGTTGGACAATTATGGCTACACCTTC. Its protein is CARLDNYGYTF.

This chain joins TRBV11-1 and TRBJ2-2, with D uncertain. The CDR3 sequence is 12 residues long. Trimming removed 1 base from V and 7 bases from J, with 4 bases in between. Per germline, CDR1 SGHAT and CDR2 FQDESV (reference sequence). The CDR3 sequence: CASSLVFGELFF. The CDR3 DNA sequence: TGTGCCAGCAGCTTAGTCTTCGGGGAGCTGTTTTTT. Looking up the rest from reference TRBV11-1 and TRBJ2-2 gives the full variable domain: EAEVAQSPRYKITEKSQAVAFWCDPISGHATLYWYRQILGQGPELLVQFQDESVVDDSQLPKDRFSAERLKGVDSTLKIQPAELGDSAMYLCASSLVFGELFFGEGSRLTVL.

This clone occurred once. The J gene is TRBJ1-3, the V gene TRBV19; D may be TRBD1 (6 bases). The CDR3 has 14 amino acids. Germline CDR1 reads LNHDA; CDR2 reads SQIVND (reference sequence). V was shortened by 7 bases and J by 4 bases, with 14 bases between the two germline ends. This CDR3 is CASIQTGTGNTIYF. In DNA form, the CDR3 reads TGTGCCAGTATCCAAACAGGGACCGGAAACACCATATATTTT.

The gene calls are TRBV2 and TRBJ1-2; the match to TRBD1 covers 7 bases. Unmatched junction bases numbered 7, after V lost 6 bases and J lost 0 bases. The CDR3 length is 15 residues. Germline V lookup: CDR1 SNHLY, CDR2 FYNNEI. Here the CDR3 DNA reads TGTGCCAGCAGACGCGGGACAGCCTCTAACTATGGCTACACCTTC. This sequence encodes CASRRGTASNYGYTF.

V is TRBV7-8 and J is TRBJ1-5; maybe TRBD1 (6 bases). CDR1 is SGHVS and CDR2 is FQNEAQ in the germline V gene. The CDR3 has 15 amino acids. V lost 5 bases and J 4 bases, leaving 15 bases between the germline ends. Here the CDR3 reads CASSHNRDGNQPQHF. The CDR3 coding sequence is TGTGCCAGCAGCCATAACAGGGATGGGAATCAGCCCCAGCATTTT. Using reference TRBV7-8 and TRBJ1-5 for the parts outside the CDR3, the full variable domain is GAGVSQSPRYKVAKRGQDVALRCDPISGHVSLFWYQQALGQGPEFLTYFQNEAQLDKSGLPSDRFFAERPEGSVSTLKIQRTQQEDSAVYLCASSHNRDGNQPQHFGDGTRLSIL.

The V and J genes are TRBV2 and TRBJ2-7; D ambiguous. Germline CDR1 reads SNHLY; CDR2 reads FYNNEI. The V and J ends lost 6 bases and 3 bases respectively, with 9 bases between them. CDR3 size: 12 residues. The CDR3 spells CASSPDNYEQYV. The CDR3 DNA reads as TGTGCCAGCAGCCCAGACAACTACGAGCAGTACGTC.

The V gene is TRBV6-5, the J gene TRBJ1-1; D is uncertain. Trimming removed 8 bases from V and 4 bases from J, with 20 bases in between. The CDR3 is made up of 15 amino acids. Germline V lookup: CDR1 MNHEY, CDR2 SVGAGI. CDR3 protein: CASRGRVGGVTEAFF. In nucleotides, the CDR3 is TGTGCCAGCCGAGGTCGCGTGGGTGGAGTCACTGAAGCTTTCTTT.

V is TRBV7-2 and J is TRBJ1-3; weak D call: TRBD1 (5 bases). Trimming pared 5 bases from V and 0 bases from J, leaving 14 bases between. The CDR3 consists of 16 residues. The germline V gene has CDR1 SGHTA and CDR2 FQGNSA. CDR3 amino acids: CASSITGLGSGNTIYF. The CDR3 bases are TGTGCCAGCAGCATCACAGGTCTTGGCTCTGGAAACACCATATATTTT.

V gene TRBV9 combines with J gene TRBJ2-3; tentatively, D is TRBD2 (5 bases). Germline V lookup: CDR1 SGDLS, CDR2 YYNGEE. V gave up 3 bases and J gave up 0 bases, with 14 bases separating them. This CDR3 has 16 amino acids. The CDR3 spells CASSGPRGTSTDTQYF. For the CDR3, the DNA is TGTGCCAGCAGCGGACCCCGGGGTACTAGCACAGATACGCAGTATTTT.

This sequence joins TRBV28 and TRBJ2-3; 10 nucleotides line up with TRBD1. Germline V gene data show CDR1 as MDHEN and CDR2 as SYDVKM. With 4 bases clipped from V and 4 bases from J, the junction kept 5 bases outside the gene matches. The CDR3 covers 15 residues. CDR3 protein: CASSSSGTGADTQYF. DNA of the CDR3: TGTGCCAGCAGTTCCTCCGGGACAGGGGCAGATACGCAGTATTTT.

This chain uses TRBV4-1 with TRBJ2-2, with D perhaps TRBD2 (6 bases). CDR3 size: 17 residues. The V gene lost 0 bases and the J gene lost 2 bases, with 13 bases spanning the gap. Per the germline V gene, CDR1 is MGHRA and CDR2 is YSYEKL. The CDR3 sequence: CASSQDVRGANTGELFF. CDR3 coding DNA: TGCGCCAGCAGCCAAGATGTGCGCGGGGCCAACACCGGGGAGCTGTTTTTT.

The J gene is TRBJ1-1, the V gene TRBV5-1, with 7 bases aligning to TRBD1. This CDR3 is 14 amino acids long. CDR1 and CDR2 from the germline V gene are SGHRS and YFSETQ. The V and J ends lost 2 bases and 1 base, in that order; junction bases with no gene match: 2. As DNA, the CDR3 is TGCGCCAGCAGCTTAGACAGGGAGAACACTGAAGCTTTCTTT. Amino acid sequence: CASSLDRENTEAFF.